This T cell receptor beta chain was sequenced during a study of neurological immune-mediated disorders. About the research overall: Multiple sclerosis patients numbered roughly 35, of whom some 31 were relapsing-remitting and 3 secondary progressive. Overall study results and limits: A possible signature appeared as one related-CDR3 cluster, in which phylogenetic grouping placed the repertoires of 18 of 34 multiple sclerosis patients.

5'RACE employing 10-nucleotide random UMIs yielded the cDNA. TCRdb ran MiXCR on the 5' RACE reads and lists one entry per CDR3 protein. Found here are around 130,000 distinct CDR3 sequences, 3% to 3.5% of them singletons; the top ten hold 1.3%. The unsorted libraries were made from 2 million PBMCs kept at -80 C. This clonotype was observed many times. No antigen is known for it. Specimen: PBMCs. The sequence derives from a woman aged 25 to 39 with multiple sclerosis.

As DNA, the CDR3 is TGCGCCAGCAGCCCGGGGACTAGCGGGGGAGCACAAGAGACCCAGTACTTC. As protein: CASSPGTSGGAQETQYF. This chain uses TRBV5-1 with TRBJ2-5, with 14 positions matching TRBD2. Germline CDR1 SGHRS, CDR2 YFSETQ. The length of the CDR3 is 17 residues. V trimming: 4 bases; J trimming: 2 bases; junction bases outside the gene matches: 7.